Listed below are T cell receptor beta chains from one sample, sequenced in a study of T cell changes during pregnancy in multiple sclerosis. Assay: immunoSEQ multiplex PCR; the TCRdb copy retains only in-frame clones and omits some. This sample has just under 80,000 clones; just over 90% occur once, and the top ten carry less than 0.85%. Sequencing was performed on peripheral blood, taken in the second trimester of pregnancy. Receptors originate from a female donor in good health, enrolled as a control in a pregnancy study. Both conserved end residues are part of each CDR3. The D gene is left open where the match is weak. Not all rows give a size; the values are once, few, many and, for expanded clones, a class.

clone size: NA
V gene: TRBV27
J gene: TRBJ1-1
D gene: NA
CDR3 protein: CASSAGGSEAFF
CDR3 DNA: TGTGCCAGCAGTGCTGGGGGCAGCGAAGCTTTCTTT

clone size: NA
V gene: TRBV7-8
J gene: TRBJ1-4
D gene: TRBD1
CDR3 protein: CASSPGDRGDEKLFF
CDR3 DNA: TGTGCCAGCAGCCCAGGGGACAGGGGAGACGAAAAACTGTTTTTT

clone size: once
V gene: TRBV13
J gene: TRBJ1-6
D gene: NA
CDR3 protein: CASSLATSQTSPLHF
CDR3 DNA: TGTGCCAGCAGCCTAGCGACTAGCCAGACTTCACCCCTCCACTTT

clone size: NA
V gene: TRBV7-2
J gene: TRBJ1-2
D gene: NA
CDR3 protein: CASSWRAGSYGYTF
CDR3 DNA: TGTGCCAGCAGCTGGCGGGCAGGAAGCTATGGCTACACCTTC

clone size: once
V gene: TRBV2
J gene: TRBJ1-1
D gene: NA
CDR3 protein: CASSSQGVGNTEAFF
CDR3 DNA: TGTGCCAGCAGTTCCCAGGGTGTAGGGAACACTGAAGCTTTCTTT

clone size: NA
V gene: TRBV27
J gene: TRBJ1-6
D gene: NA
CDR3 protein: CASSLPNKSSPLHF
CDR3 DNA: TGTGCCAGCAGTTTACCTAATAAAAGTTCACCCCTCCACTTT

clone size: NA
V gene: TRBV27
J gene: TRBJ1-1
D gene: NA
CDR3 protein: CASSFSGGSTTGGRYTEAFF
CDR3 DNA: TGTGCCAGCAGTTTTTCTGGTGGTTCCACGACCGGCGGAAGGTACACTGAAGCTTTCTTT

clone size: few
V gene: TRBV4-3
J gene: TRBJ1-2
D gene: NA
CDR3 protein: CASSQVGRSGYTF
CDR3 DNA: TGCGCCAGCAGCCAAGTCGGAAGGAGTGGCTACACCTTC

clone size: NA
V gene: TRBV7-2
J gene: TRBJ2-7
D gene: TRBD2
CDR3 protein: CASSLGQGSSGDYEQYF
CDR3 DNA: TGTGCCAGCAGCTTAGGTCAGGGATCTAGCGGGGACTACGAGCAGTACTTC

clone size: NA
V gene: TRBV7-9
J gene: TRBJ1-6
D gene: NA
CDR3 protein: CASTTETDTYNSPLHF
CDR3 DNA: TGTGCCTCAACTACCGAGACAGATACCTATAATTCACCCCTCCACTTT

clone size: NA
V gene: TRBV15
J gene: TRBJ2-4
D gene: NA
CDR3 protein: CATSEGAKNIQYF
CDR3 DNA: TGTGCCACCAGCGAGGGCGCAAAAAACATTCAGTACTTC

clone size: NA
V gene: TRBV9
J gene: TRBJ2-7
D gene: NA
CDR3 protein: CASSGTSTYEQYF
CDR3 DNA: TGTGCCAGCAGCGGAACAAGTACCTACGAGCAGTACTTC

clone size: NA
V gene: TRBV9
J gene: TRBJ1-1
D gene: NA
CDR3 protein: CASSADRNTEAFF
CDR3 DNA: TGTGCCAGCAGCGCGGACAGGAACACTGAAGCTTTCTTT

clone size: NA
V gene: TRBV7-9
J gene: TRBJ1-1
D gene: NA
CDR3 protein: CASSLVAYTEAFF
CDR3 DNA: TGTGCCAGCAGCTTAGTGGCTTACACTGAAGCTTTCTTT

clone size: NA
V gene: TRBV2
J gene: TRBJ1-2
D gene: TRBD1
CDR3 protein: CAIAGDREDGYTF
CDR3 DNA: TGTGCCATCGCAGGGGACAGGGAGGATGGCTACACCTTC

clone size: NA
V gene: TRBV5-1
J gene: TRBJ1-1
D gene: NA
CDR3 protein: CASSLRHGNTEAFF
CDR3 DNA: TGCGCCAGCAGCTTGCGTCACGGGAACACTGAAGCTTTCTTT

clone size: NA
V gene: TRBV7-9
J gene: TRBJ1-1
D gene: NA
CDR3 protein: CASSSRVTEAFF
CDR3 DNA: TGTGCCAGCAGTTCCAGGGTCACTGAAGCTTTCTTT

clone size: NA
V gene: TRBV30
J gene: TRBJ1-1
D gene: NA
CDR3 protein: CAWNPTGIEAFF
CDR3 DNA: TGTGCCTGGAATCCAACGGGGATTGAAGCTTTCTTT

clone size: NA
V gene: TRBV5-1
J gene: TRBJ2-7
D gene: TRBD2
CDR3 protein: CASSQRGDAYEQYF
CDR3 DNA: TGCGCCAGCAGCCAGCGGGGGGATGCCTACGAGCAGTACTTC

clone size: NA
V gene: TRBV5-5
J gene: TRBJ1-2
D gene: TRBD1
CDR3 protein: CASSLTGGAIYGYTF
CDR3 DNA: TGTGCCAGCAGCTTAACAGGGGGCGCGATCTATGGCTACACCTTC

clone size: few
V gene: TRBV7-9
J gene: TRBJ2-1
D gene: TRBD1
CDR3 protein: CASRPTGEQFF
CDR3 DNA: TGTGCCAGCCGCCCGACAGGGGAGCAGTTCTTC

clone size: NA
V gene: TRBV6-5
J gene: TRBJ2-7
D gene: NA
CDR3 protein: CASSYPGDGEQYF
CDR3 DNA: TGTGCCAGCAGTTATCCCGGGGATGGCGAGCAGTACTTC

clone size: NA
V gene: TRBV5-1
J gene: TRBJ1-5
D gene: NA
CDR3 protein: CASSPGSVNQPQHF
CDR3 DNA: TGCGCCAGCAGCCCAGGGTCTGTCAATCAGCCCCAGCATTTT

clone size: NA
V gene: TRBV2
J gene: TRBJ1-1
D gene: NA
CDR3 protein: CASSGWRMNTEAFF
CDR3 DNA: TGTGCCAGCAGTGGCTGGAGGATGAACACTGAAGCTTTCTTT

clone size: NA
V gene: TRBV2
J gene: TRBJ2-2
D gene: NA
CDR3 protein: CASSGGITTGELFF
CDR3 DNA: TGTGCCAGCAGTGGGGGCATAACTACCGGGGAGCTGTTTTTT

clone size: NA
V gene: TRBV4-2
J gene: TRBJ2-1
D gene: TRBD2
CDR3 protein: CASSPSGGGTNEQFF
CDR3 DNA: TGTGCCAGCAGTCCTAGCGGGGGCGGGACCAATGAGCAGTTCTTC

clone size: once
V gene: TRBV7-9
J gene: TRBJ2-5
D gene: NA
CDR3 protein: CASSLSSAGPRETQYF
CDR3 DNA: TGTGCCAGCAGCTTATCCTCGGCAGGGCCCAGAGAGACCCAGTACTTC

clone size: NA
V gene: TRBV10-3
J gene: TRBJ2-3
D gene: NA
CDR3 protein: CAISESRLTSTDTQYF
CDR3 DNA: TGTGCCATCAGTGAGTCGCGGCTGACTAGCACAGATACGCAGTATTTT

clone size: NA
V gene: TRBV15
J gene: TRBJ1-6
D gene: NA
CDR3 protein: CATSRSQGNNSPLHF
CDR3 DNA: TGTGCCACCAGCAGGAGCCAGGGTAACAATTCACCCCTCCACTTT